The clone carrying this T cell receptor (beta chain) has only one observation. Antigen specificity is unknown. The entry originates in a study of beta chain features in type 1 diabetes. Study-wide results and caveats: Shortening of TCRB CDR3s, moderate but significant, appeared in all four CD4+ subsets of Type 1 diabetes patients.

Between the trimmed V and J ends, which lost 6 bases and 4 bases, there was a span of 17 bases. The CDR3 spans 15 residues. CDR1 is KGHSH and CDR2 is LQKENI in the germline V gene. Expressed TCRB transcripts got sequenced, as all isolated RNA was reverse transcribed. TCRdb's table, derived via immunoSEQ multiplex PCR, lists solely in-frame clones and lacks some. The table lists approximately 120,000 clones, approximately 15% of them singletons. The chain recombines TRBV18 with TRBJ2-3; tentative D call: TRBD1 (6 bases). Input material: central memory CD4+ T cells from blood. The TCR comes from a man aged 18 to 30 with type 1 diabetes. The CDR3 region has the DNA TGTGCCAGCTCTCCAACGGACAGTCAACCAGATACGCAGTATTTT. The encoded protein is CASSPTDSQPDTQYF.